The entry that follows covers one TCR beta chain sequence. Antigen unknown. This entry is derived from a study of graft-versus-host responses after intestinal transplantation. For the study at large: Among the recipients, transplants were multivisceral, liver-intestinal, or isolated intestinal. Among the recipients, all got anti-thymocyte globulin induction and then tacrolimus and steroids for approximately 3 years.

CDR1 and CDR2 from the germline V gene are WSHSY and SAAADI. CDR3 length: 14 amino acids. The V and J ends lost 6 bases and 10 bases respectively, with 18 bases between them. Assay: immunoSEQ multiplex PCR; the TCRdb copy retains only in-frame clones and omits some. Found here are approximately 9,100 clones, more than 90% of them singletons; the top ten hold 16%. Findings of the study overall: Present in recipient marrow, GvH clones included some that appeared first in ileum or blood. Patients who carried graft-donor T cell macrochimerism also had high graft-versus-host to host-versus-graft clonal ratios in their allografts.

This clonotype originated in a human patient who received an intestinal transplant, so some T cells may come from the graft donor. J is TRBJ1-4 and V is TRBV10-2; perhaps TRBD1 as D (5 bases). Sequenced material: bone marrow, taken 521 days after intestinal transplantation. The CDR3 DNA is TGCGCCAGCAGCCTACAGGCCGAGAAGGGAAAACTGTTTTTT. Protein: CASSLQAEKGKLFF.